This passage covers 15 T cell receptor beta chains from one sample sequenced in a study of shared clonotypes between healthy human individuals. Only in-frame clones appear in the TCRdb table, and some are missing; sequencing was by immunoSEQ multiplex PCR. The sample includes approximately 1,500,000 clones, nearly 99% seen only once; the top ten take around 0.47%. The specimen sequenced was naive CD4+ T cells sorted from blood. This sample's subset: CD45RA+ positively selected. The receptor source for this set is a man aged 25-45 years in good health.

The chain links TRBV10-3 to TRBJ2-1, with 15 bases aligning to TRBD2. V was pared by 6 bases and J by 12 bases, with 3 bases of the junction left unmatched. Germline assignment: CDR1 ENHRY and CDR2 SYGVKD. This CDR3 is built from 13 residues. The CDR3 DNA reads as TGTGCCATCAGAGGGACTAGCGGGGGGTGGCAGTTCTTC. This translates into CAIRGTSGGWQFF.

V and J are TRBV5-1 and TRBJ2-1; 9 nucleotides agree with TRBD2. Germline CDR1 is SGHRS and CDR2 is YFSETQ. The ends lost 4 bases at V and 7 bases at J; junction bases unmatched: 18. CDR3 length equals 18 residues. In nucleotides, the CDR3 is TGCGCCAGCAGCGATCGTCTAGCGGGGATCACTCTGGGGAATGAGCAGTTCTTC. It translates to CASSDRLAGITLGNEQFF.

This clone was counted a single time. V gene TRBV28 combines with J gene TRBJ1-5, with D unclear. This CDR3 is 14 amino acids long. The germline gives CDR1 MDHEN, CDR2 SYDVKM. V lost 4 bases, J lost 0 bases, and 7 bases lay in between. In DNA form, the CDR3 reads TGTGCCAGCAGTTCTCTAGGTAGCAATCAGCCCCAGCATTTT. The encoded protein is CASSSLGSNQPQHF. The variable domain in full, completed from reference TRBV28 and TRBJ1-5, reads DVKVTQSSRYLVKRTGEKVFLECVQDMDHENMFWYRQDPGLGLRLIYFSYDVKMKEKGDIPEGYSVSREKKERFSLILESASTNQTSMYLCASSSLGSNQPQHFGDGTRLSIL.

CDR3 amino acids: CATSRDERSGSLQPYEQYF. CDR3 nucleotide sequence: TGTGCCACCAGCAGAGATGAAAGAAGCGGGAGTTTACAGCCCTACGAGCAGTACTTC. The J gene is TRBJ2-7, the V gene TRBV15; 8 bases align to TRBD2. V lost 0 bases and J lost 2; bases outside the gene matches: 15. Germline V gives CDR1 LNHNV, CDR2 YYDKDF (reference sequence). This CDR3 contains 19 residues. Full variable domain (outside the CDR3, taken from reference TRBV15 and TRBJ2-7): DAMVIQNPRYQVTQFGKPVTLSCSQTLNHNVMYWYQQKSSQAPKLLFHYYDKDFNNEADTPDNFQSRRPNTSFCFLDIRSPGLGDTAMYLCATSRDERSGSLQPYEQYFGPGTRLTVT.

The CDR3 nucleotides read TGTGCCAGCAGCGTAGTATTAGCGGGAGGAGGTGAGCAGTTCTTC. Translating it yields CASSVVLAGGGEQFF. This rearrangement joins TRBV9 to TRBJ2-1, with 10 positions matching TRBD2. In germline, CDR1 is SGDLS, CDR2 YYNGEE. V was pared by 0 bases and J by 9 bases, with 6 bases of the junction left unmatched. The CDR3 has 15 amino acids.

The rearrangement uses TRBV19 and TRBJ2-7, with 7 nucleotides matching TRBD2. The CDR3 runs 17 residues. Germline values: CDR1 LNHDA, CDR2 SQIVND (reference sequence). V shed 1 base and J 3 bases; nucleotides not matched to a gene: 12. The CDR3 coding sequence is TGTGCCAGTAGTATAGCGCCCCAGGGAGGGAGGTTCTACGAGCAGTACTTC. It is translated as CASSIAPQGGRFYEQYF.

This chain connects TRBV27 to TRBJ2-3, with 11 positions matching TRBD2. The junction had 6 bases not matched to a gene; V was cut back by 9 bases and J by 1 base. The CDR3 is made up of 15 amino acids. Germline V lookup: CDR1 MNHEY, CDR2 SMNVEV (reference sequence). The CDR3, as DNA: TGTGCCAGTACAGGGACTAGCGGAGGCACAGATACGCAGTATTTT. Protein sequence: CASTGTSGGTDTQYF.

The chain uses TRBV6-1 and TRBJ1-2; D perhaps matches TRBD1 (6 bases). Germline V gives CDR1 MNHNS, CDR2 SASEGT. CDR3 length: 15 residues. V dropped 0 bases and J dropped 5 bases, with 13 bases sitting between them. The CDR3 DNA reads TGTGCCAGCAGTGAAGCACCGGGACAAGGATATGGCTACACCTTC. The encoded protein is CASSEAPGQGYGYTF.

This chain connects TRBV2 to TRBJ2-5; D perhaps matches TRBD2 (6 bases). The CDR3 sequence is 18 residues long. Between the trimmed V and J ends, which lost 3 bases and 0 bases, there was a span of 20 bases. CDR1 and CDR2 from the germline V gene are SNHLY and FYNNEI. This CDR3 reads CASSDFLVAGQYQETQYF. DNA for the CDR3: TGTGCCAGCAGTGATTTTTTGGTGGCGGGGCAGTACCAAGAGACCCAGTACTTC.

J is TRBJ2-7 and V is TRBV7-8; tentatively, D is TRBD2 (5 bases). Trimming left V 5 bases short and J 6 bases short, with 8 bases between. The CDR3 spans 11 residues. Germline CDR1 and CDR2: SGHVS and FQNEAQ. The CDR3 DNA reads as TGTGCCAGCAGCCCTGCGGGCGAGCAGTACTTC. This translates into CASSPAGEQYF.

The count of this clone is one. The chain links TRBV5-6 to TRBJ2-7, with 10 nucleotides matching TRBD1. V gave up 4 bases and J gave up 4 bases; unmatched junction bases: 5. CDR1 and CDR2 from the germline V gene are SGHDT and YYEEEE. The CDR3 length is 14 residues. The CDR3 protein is CASSRTGGLYEQYF. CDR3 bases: TGTGCCAGCAGCCGGACAGGGGGTCTGTACGAGCAGTACTTC.

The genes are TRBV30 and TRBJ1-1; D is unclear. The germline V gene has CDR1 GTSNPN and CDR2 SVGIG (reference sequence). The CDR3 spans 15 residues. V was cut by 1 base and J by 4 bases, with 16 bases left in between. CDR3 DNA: TGTGCCTGGAGTGCTATGGGAGGGAGGGCCACTGAAGCTTTCTTT. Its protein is CAWSAMGGRATEAFF.

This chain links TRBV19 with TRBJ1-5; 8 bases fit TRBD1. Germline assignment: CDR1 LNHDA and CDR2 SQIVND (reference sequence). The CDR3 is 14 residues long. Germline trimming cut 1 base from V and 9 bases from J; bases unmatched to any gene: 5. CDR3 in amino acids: CASSIGPGGLPQHF. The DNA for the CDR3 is TGTGCCAGTAGTATAGGGCCAGGGGGCCTGCCCCAGCATTTT.

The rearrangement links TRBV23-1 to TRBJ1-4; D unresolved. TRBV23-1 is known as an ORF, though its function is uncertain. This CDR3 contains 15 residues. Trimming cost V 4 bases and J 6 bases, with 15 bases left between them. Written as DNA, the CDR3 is TGCGCCAGCAGTCGGTTTGGGCCCTTGTATGAAAAACTGTTTTTT. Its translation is CASSRFGPLYEKLFF.

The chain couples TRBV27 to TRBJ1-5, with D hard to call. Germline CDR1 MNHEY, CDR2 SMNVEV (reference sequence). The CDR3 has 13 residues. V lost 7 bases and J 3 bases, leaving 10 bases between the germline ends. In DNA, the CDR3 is TGTGCCAGCAAAGTCGGAGTCAATCAGCCCCAGCATTTT. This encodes CASKVGVNQPQHF.